This record looks at one T cell receptor (beta chain) sequence and its context. The antigen is not known. This sample was included in a study of cytomegalovirus exposure and HLA in healthy donors. Whole-study findings and limits: Altogether, 164 TCR beta chains were recorded as cytomegalovirus-associated. Whilst most TCR sequences proved rare, a subset of public TCRs occurred across many donors. Reports credit the classifier with highly specific, highly sensitive diagnosis of cytomegalovirus status.

The CDR3 has 16 amino acids. Germline CDR1 reads LNHDA; CDR2 reads SQIVND (reference sequence). The germline V and J ends were trimmed by 5 bases and 3 bases, with 16 bases remaining between them. Using immunoSEQ multiplex PCR, the repertoire was profiled, and TCRdb retains in-frame clones only, with some absent. The sample contains under 250,000 clones, around 86% of which appear only once. While the first cohort had 600 to 800 subjects, the donors belonged to the separate validation cohort of about 110 subjects. The chain uses TRBV19 and TRBJ2-2; a possible D gene is TRBD2 (6 bases). Material for sequencing was PBMCs. The source of this sequence is a woman younger than 35 in good health and CMV-seropositive. In DNA form, the CDR3 reads TGTGCCAGTAGTTTCAATAGCGGACGATACACCGGGGAGCTGTTTTTT. This sequence encodes CASSFNSGRYTGELFF. Full variable domain (remainder filled in from reference TRBV19 and TRBJ2-2): DGGITQSPKYLFRKEGQNVTLSCEQNLNHDAMYWYRQDPGQGLRLIYYSQIVNDFQKGDIAEGYSVSREKKESFPLTVTSAQKNPTAFYLCASSFNSGRYTGELFFGEGSRLTVL.